This T cell receptor beta chain was found in a study of blood T cell repertoires in COVID-19. V was pared by 6 bases and J by 7 bases, with 10 bases between. CDR1 and CDR2 from the germline V gene are SGHDT and YYEEEE. The CDR3 runs 12 residues. Only in-frame clones appear in the TCRdb table, and some are missing; sequencing was by immunoSEQ multiplex PCR. The sample has fewer than 350,000 clones, around 86% seen once. The sample consisted of peripheral blood. The V and J genes are TRBV5-6 and TRBJ2-2; D might be TRBD2 (5 bases). This clonotype originated in a woman in her twenties or thirties who had recovered from COVID-19. DNA of the CDR3: TGTGCCAGCACCAGCAGCGGCGGGGAGCTGTTTTTT. Translating gives CASTSSGGELFF. The full variable domain, in which reference TRBV5-6 and TRBJ2-2 provide the parts outside the CDR3, is DAGVTQSPTHLIKTRGQQVTLRCSPKSGHDTVSWYQQALGQGPQFIFQYYEEEERQRGNFPDRFSGHQFPNYSSELNVNALLLGDSALYLCASTSSGGELFFGEGSRLTVL.